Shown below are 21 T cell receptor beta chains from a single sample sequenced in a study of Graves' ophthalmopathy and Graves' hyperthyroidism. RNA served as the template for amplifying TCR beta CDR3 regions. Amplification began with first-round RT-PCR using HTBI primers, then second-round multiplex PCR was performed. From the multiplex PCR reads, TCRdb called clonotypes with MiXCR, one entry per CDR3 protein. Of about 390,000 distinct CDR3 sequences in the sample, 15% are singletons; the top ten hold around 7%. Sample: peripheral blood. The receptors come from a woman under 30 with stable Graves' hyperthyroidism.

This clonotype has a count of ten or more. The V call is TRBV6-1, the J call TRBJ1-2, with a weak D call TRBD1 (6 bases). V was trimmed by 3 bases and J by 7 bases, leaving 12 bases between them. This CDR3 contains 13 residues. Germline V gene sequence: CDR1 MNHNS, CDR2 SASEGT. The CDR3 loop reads CASSDRGRLGYTF. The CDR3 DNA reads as TGTGCCAGCAGTGACAGGGGTAGGCTTGGCTACACCTTC.

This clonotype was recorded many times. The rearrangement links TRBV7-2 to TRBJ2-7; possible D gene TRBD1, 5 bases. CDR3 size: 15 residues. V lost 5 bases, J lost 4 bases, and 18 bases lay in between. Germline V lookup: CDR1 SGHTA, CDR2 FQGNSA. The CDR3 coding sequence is TGTGCCAGCAGCCCGGACACCTCTACCGGATACGAGCAGTACTTC. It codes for CASSPDTSTGYEQYF.

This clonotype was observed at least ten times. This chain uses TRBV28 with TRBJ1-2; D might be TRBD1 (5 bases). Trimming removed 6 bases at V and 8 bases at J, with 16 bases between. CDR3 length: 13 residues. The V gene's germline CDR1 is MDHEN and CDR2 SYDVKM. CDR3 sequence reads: CASRQIHGGGYTF. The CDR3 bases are TGTGCCAGCAGACAGATCCACGGGGGAGGCTACACCTTC.

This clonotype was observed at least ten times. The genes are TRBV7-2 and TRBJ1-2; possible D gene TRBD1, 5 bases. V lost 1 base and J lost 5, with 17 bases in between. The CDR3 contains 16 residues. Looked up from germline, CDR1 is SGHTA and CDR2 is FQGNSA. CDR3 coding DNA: TGTGCCAGCAGCTTAGGCAGGGAGATGATTTTATATGGCTACACCTTC. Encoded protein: CASSLGREMILYGYTF.

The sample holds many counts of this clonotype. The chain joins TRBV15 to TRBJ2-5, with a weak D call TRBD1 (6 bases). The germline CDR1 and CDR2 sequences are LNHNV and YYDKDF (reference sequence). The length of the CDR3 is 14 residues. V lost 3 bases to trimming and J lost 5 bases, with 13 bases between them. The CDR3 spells CATSRTGVGETQYF. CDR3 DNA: TGTGCCACCAGCAGGACAGGCGTGGGGGAGACCCAGTACTTC.

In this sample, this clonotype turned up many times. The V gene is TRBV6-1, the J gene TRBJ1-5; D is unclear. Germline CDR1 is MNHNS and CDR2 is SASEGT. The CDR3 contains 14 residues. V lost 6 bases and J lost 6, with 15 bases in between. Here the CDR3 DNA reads TGTGCCAGCAGATCTGGTCGGGGAAGTCAGCCCCAGCATTTT. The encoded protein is CASRSGRGSQPQHF.

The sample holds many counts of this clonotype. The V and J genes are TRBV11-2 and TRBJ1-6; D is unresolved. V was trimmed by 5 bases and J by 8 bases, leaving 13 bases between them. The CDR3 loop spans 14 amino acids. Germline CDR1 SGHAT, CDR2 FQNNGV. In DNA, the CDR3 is TGTGCCAGCAGCCGAGGGATGCGAGATTCACCCCTCCACTTT. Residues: CASSRGMRDSPLHF.

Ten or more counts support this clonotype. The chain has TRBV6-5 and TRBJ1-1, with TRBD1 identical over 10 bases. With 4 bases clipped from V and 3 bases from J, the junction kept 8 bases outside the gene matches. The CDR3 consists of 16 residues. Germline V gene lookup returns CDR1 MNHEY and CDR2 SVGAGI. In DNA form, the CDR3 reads TGTGCCAGCAGTTTATTCCCCGGGACAGGGGACACTGAAGCTTTCTTT. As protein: CASSLFPGTGDTEAFF.

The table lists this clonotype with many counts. The DNA for the CDR3 is TGTGCCAGCAGTCTCCACAGACAGGATCAGCCCCAGCATTTT. Translation: CASSLHRQDQPQHF. The chain carries TRBV12-3 or TRBV12-4 and TRBJ1-5; possibly TRBD1 for D (6 bases). The CDR3 extends over 14 amino acids. Trimming took off 5 bases at V and 5 bases at J, with 13 bases between the two ends.

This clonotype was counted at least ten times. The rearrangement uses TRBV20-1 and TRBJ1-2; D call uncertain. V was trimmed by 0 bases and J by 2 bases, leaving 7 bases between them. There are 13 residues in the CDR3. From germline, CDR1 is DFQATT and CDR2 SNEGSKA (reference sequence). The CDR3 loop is CSARDPGNYGYTF. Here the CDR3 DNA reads TGCAGTGCTAGAGATCCGGGGAACTATGGCTACACCTTC.

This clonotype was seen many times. CDR3 residues: CAIRTENQYGYTF. For the CDR3, the DNA is TGTGCCATCAGGACGGAGAATCAATATGGCTACACCTTC. The chain couples TRBV10-3 to TRBJ1-2; no reliable D call. CDR1 and CDR2 (germline): ENHRY, SYGVKD. Trimming stripped 6 bases from V and 5 bases from J, with 13 bases between. The length of the CDR3 is 13 residues.

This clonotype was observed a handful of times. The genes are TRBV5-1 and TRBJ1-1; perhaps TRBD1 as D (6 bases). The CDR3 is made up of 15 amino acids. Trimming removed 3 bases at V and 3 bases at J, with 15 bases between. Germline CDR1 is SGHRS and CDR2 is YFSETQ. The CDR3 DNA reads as TGCGCCAGCAGCTGGGTCTTGGGGGGCGACACTGAAGCTTTCTTT. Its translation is CASSWVLGGDTEAFF.

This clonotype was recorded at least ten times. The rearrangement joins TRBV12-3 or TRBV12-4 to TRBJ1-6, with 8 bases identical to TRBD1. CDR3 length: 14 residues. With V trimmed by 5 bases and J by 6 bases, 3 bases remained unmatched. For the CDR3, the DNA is TGTGCCAGCAGTCGACAGGGGATTAATTCACCCCTCCACTTT. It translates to CASSRQGINSPLHF.

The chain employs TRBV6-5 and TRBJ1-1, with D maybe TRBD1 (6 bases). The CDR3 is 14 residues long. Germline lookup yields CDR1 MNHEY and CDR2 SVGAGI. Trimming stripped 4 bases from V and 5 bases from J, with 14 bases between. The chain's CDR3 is CASSSSSDRTEAFF. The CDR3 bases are TGTGCCAGCAGTTCCAGTTCTGACAGGACTGAAGCTTTCTTT.

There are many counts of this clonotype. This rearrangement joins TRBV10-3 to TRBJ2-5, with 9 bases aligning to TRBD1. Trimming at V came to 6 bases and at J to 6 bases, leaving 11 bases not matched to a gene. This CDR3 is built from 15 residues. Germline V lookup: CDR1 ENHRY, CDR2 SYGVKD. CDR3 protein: CAISGDRAITQTQYF. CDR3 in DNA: TGTGCCATCAGCGGGGACAGGGCGATCACCCAGACCCAGTACTTC.

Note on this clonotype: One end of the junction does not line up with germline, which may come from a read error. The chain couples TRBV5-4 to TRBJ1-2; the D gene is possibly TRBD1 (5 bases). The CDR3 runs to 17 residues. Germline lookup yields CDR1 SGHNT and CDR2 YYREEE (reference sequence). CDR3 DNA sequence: TGTACCAGCAGCTTGGGTGGTGGGGCCGACTTTAACTATGGCTACACCTTC. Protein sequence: CTSSLGGGADFNYGYTF.

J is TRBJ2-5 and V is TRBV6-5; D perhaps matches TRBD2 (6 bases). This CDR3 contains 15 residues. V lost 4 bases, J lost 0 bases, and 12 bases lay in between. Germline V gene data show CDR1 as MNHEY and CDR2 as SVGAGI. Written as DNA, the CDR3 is TGTGCCAGCAGTTCTTCTGGGGGGTACCAAGAGACCCAGTACTTC. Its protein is CASSSSGGYQETQYF.

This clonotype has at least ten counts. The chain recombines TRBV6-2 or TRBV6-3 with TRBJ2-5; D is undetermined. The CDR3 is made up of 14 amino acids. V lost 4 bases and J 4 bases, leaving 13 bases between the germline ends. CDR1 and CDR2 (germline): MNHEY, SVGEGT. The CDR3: CASSFPYGSETQYF. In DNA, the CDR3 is TGTGCCAGCAGTTTTCCGTACGGGTCAGAGACCCAGTACTTC.

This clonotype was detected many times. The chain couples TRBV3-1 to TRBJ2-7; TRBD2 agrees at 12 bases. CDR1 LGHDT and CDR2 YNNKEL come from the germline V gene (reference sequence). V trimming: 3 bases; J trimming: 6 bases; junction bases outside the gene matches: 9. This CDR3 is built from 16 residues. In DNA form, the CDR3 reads TGTGCCAGCAGCCAGCTAGCGGGGGGGCCTTCGTCCGAGCAGTACTTC. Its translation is CASSQLAGGPSSEQYF.

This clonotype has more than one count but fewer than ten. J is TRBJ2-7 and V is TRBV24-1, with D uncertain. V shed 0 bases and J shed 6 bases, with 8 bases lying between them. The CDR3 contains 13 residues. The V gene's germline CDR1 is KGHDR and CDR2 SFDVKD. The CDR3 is CATSDLVGPEQYF. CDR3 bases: TGTGCCACCAGTGATTTGGTGGGTCCCGAGCAGTACTTC.

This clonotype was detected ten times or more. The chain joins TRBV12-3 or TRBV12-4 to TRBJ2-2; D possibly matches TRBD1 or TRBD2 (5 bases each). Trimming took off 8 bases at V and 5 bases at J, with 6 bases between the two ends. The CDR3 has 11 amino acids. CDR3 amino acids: CASGGTGELFF. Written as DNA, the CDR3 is TGTGCCAGCGGGGGTACCGGGGAGCTGTTTTTT.